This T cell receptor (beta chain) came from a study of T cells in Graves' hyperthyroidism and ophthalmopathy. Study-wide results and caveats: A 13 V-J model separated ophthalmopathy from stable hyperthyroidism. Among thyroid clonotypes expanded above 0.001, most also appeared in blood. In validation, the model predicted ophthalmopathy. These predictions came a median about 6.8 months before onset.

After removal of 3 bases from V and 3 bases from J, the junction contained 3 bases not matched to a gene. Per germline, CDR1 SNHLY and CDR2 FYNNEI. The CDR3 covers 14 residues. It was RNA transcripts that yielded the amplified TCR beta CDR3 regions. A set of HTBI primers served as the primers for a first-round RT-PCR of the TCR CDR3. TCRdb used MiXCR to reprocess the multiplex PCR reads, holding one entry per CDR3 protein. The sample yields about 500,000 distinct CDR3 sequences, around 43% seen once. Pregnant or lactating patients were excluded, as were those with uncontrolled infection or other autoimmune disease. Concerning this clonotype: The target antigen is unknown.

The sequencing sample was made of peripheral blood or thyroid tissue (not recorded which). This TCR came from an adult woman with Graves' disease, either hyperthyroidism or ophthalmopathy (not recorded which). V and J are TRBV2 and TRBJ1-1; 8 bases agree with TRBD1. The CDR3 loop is CASSDQGADTEAFF. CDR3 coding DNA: TGTGCCAGCAGTGACCAGGGGGCGGACACTGAAGCTTTCTTT.